Sequencing of this T cell receptor beta chain was carried out in a study of regulatory T cells in long-lasting Graves disease. Overall study findings and caveats: The study found lower TCR diversity in persistent Graves' patients than in newly diagnosed ones.

This clonotype has only a few counts. What it recognizes is unknown. Construction of the TCR beta libraries employed iRepertoire HTBI primers in conjunction with Arm-PCR of CDR3 regions. MiXCR, run by TCRdb on the multiplex PCR reads, gives a single entry per CDR3 protein. The table lists 300,000 to 500,000 distinct CDR3 sequences, less than 25% of them singletons. Described time point: persistent/refractory GD, antithyroid drugs over 5 years with positive TRAb. Making the TCR library involved RNA that had been extracted from PBMCs. As a group, patients came from one endocrinology department in Xi'an, China. The sample here was peripheral blood mononuclear cells (PBMCs), taken when the disease was refractory, from a patient treated with antithyroid drugs. This clonotype originated in a female donor with Graves disease.

CDR3 in DNA: TGTGCCAGCAGCTTACTTGACAGCAGGGAATACGAGCAGTACTTC. Translated, it gives CASSLLDSREYEQYF. The J gene is TRBJ2-7, the V gene TRBV7-8; TRBD1 might be the D (5 bases). The CDR3 covers 15 residues. Trimming cost V 2 bases and J 4 bases, with 15 bases left between them. The germline V gene has CDR1 SGHVS and CDR2 FQNEAQ. Complete variable domain (other parts from reference TRBV7-8 and TRBJ2-7): GAGVSQSPRYKVAKRGQDVALRCDPISGHVSLFWYQQALGQGPEFLTYFQNEAQLDKSGLPSDRFFAERPEGSVSTLKIQRTQQEDSAVYLCASSLLDSREYEQYFGPGTRLTVT.